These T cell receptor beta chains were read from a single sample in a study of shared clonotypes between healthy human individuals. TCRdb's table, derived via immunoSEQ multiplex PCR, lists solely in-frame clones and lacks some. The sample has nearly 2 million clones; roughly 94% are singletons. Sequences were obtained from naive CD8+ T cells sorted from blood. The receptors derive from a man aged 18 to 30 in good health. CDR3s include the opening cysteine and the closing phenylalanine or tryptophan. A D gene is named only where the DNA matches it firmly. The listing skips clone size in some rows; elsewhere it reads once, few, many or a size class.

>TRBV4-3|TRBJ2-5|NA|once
CASSHLLWGETQYF
TGCGCCAGCAGCCACCTCCTATGGGGGGAGACCCAGTACTTC
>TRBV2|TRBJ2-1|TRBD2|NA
CASSDSAGGYNEQFF
TGTGCCAGCAGTGATTCGGCGGGAGGTTACAATGAGCAGTTCTTC
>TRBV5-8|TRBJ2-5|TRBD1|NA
CASSLEGTGVQETQYF
TGTGCCAGCAGCTTGGAGGGGACAGGGGTTCAAGAGACCCAGTACTTC
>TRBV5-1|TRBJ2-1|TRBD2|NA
CASSVVTGGPSYNEQFF
TGCGCCAGCAGTGTTGTGACGGGAGGGCCCTCCTACAATGAGCAGTTCTTC
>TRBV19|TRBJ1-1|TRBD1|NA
CASSIDSAQGAWNTEAFF
TGTGCCAGTAGTATAGATTCTGCCCAGGGGGCTTGGAACACTGAAGCTTTCTTT
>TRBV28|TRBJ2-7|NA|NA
CASSLWGGLYEQYF
TGTGCCAGCAGTTTATGGGGGGGGCTCTACGAGCAGTACTTC
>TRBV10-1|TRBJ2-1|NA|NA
CASSERLQADNEQFF
TGCGCCAGCAGTGAGCGACTTCAAGCGGACAATGAGCAGTTCTTC
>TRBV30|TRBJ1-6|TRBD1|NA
CAWSEGTGGSYNSPLHF
TGTGCCTGGAGTGAAGGGACAGGGGGCTCCTATAATTCACCCCTCCACTTT
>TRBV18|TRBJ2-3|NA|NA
CASSGDYTDTQYF
TGTGCCAGCTCCGGGGATTACACAGATACGCAGTATTTT
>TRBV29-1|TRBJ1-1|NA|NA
CSVVRGNTEAFF
TGCAGCGTTGTAAGGGGGAACACTGAAGCTTTCTTT
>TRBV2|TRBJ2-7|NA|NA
CASSEGGGYYEQYF
TGTGCCAGCAGTGAAGGGGGGGGCTACTACGAGCAGTACTTC
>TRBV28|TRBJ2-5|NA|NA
CASSPLDRLETQYF
TGTGCCAGCAGTCCCCTCGACAGGCTAGAGACCCAGTACTTC
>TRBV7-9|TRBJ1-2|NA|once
CASSLGAGWMDGYTF
TGTGCCAGCAGCTTAGGGGCAGGGTGGATGGATGGCTACACCTTC
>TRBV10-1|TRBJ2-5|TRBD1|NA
CASSGGQGAQETQYF
TGCGCCAGCAGTGGAGGACAGGGGGCTCAGGAGACCCAGTACTTC
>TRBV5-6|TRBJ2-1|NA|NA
CASTQGSYNEQFF
TGTGCCAGCACCCAGGGCTCCTACAATGAGCAGTTCTTC
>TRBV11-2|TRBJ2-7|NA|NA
CASKEESRMEQYF
TGTGCCAGCAAGGAGGAGTCCCGGATGGAGCAGTACTTC
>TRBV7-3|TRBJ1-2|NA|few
CASSRAGYGYGYTF
TGTGCCAGCAGCCGCGCAGGGTACGGCTATGGCTACACCTTC
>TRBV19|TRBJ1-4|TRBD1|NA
CASSLRQGWGNEKLFF
TGTGCCAGTAGTCTACGACAGGGGTGGGGGAATGAAAAACTGTTTTTT
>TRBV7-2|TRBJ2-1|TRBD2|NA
CASSLGLAGSYNEQFF
TGTGCCAGCAGCTTAGGACTAGCGGGGTCCTACAATGAGCAGTTCTTC
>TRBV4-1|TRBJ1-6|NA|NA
CASSQAAGELYPLHF
TGCGCCAGCAGTCAAGCGGCAGGGGAGTTGTATCCCCTCCACTTT
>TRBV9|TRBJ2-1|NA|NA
CASSPIMGGLEQFF
TGTGCCAGCAGCCCCATCATGGGGGGCCTCGAGCAGTTCTTC
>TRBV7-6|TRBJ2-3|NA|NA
CASSGGTDTQYF
TGTGCCAGTTCCGGAGGCACAGATACGCAGTATTTT
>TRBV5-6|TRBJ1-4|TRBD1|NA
CASSYGTGNEKLFF
TGTGCCAGCAGCTACGGGACAGGCAATGAAAAACTGTTTTTT
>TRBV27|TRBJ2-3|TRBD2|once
CASSPGLAGLRTDTQYF
TGTGCCAGCAGCCCGGGACTAGCGGGACTGCGCACAGATACGCAGTATTTT
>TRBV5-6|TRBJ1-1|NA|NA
CASSLGINTEAFF
TGTGCCAGCAGCTTGGGTATTAACACTGAAGCTTTCTTT
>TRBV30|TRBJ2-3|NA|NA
CACPQADTQYF
TGTGCCTGCCCCCAGGCAGATACGCAGTATTTT
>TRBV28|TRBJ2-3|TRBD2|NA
CASSSTGTSGTDTQYF
TGTGCCAGCAGTAGTACCGGGACTAGCGGCACAGATACGCAGTATTTT
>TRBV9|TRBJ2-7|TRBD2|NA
CASSLGGSSYEQYF
TGTGCCAGCAGCCTGGGCGGGAGCTCCTACGAGCAGTACTTC
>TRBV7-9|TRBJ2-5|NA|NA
CASSLAVTRQETQYF
TGTGCCAGCAGCTTAGCGGTGACCCGCCAAGAGACCCAGTACTTC